This T cell receptor beta chain comes out of a study of blood T cell repertoires in COVID-19. Looking at the study overall: Sites across the United States, Italy and Spain contributed samples from acute and convalescent COVID-19.

As processed by the authors: Researchers report that nucleated cell counts were estimated from reference gene primer amplification. Method: immunoSEQ multiplex PCR; TCRdb's copy keeps in-frame clones and lacks some. D and trimming were read from the DNA, whereas the V and J calls and clone size are those reported in that table. The sample carries 360,000 or so clones, roughly 90% recorded once. The CDR3 spans 20 residues. CDR1 is MNHNY and CDR2 is SVGAGI in the germline V gene (reference sequence). V lost 6 bases to trimming and J lost 1 base; unmatched junction nucleotides: 12. This clonotype was obtained from a young man with active or convalescent COVID-19. The sequencing sample was made of peripheral blood. The chain joins TRBV6-6 to TRBJ2-1, with 16 bases identical to TRBD2. CDR3 sequence reads: CASSLFAGLAGGQSYNEQFF. The DNA for the CDR3 is TGTGCCAGCAGCCTCTTCGCGGGACTAGCGGGGGGGCAGTCCTACAATGAGCAGTTCTTC.